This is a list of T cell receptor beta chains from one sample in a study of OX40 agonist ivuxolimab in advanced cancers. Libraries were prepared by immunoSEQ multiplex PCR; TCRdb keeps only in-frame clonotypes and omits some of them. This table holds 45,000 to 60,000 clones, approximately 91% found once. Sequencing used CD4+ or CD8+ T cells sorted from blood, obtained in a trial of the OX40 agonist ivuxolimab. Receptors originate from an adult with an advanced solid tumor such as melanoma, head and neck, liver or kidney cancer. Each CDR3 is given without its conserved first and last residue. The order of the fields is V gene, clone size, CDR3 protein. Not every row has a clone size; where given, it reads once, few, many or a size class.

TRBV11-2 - ASSLGLAGGAYEQY
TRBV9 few ASSQDRTSGATQF
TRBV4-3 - ASSPGTGSTDTQY
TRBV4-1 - ASSQDPGLAGGPGTDTQY
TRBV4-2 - ASSQDSWAGGSVEQY
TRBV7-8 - ASSLRQGWTEAF
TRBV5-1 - ASSLEAGGTTDTQY
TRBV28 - ASSGAGGPPTGELF
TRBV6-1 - ASSYTALVGYT
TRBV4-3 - ASSQETSFRREQY
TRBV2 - AGETGYFGANVLT
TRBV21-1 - ASSPGGLAGGRSYEQY
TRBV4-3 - ASSQTSGSYEQY
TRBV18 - ASSRAGKQNIQY
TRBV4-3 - ASSQDQGFYDEQY
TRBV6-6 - ASSPAGGYNEQF
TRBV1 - TSSQWNPASGTLPETQY
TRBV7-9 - ASSLGTGDDQPQH
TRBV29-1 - SVWTGPKYGYT
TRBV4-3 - ASSQDRSGEGYEQF
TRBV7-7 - ASSPSDTEETQY
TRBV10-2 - ASSISSSGSSEQY
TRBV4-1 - ASSQGQGFAGELF
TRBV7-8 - ASSSGTLGEQY
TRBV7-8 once ASSLLPRDLTYEQY
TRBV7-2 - ASSLVIAGADTQY
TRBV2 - ASRNSGQGKTEAF
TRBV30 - ACTGGSYEQY
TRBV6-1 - ASRSRDRVGETQY
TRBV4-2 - ASSQGPSGSITDTQY
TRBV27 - ASSPRTSGRGNEQF
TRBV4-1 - ASSPTRLGTYGYT
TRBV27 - ASSLSWRESMNQETQY
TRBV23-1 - ASRNKPRTSGISSYEQY
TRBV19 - ASSGPGEQY
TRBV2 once ASCGLAAYNEQF
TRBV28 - ASSSGLAGDTGELF
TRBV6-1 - ASSEGNQGPTTTYEQY
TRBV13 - ASSSRDRGYEQY
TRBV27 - ASSFGRANTGELF
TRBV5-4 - ASTEDGLEQF
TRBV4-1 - ASSQDGVGGPYGYT
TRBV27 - ASRTGLAGGLAEQF
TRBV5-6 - ASSSGTSPEQY